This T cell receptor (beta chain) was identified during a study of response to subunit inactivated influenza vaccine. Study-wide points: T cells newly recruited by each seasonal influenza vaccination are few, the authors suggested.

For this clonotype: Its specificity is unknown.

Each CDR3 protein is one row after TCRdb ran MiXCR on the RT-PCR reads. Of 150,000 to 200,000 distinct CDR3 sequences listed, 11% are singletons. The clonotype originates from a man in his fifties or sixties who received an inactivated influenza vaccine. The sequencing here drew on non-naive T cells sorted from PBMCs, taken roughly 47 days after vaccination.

The CDR3 DNA reads as TGTGCCAGCAGACCCGGCGGTACGGTCTACAATGAGCAGTTCTTC. Translated, it gives CASRPGGTVYNEQFF. The V and J genes are TRBV12-3 or TRBV12-4 and TRBJ2-1; D gene unclear. CDR3 length equals 15 residues. V lost 6 bases and J lost 3, with 15 bases in between.